Shown below are 2 T cell receptor beta chains from a single sample sequenced in a study of blood T cell repertoires in COVID-19. Some clones are missing from TCRdb's copy, which holds only in-frame ones; the method was immunoSEQ multiplex PCR. The table has a few hundred thousand clones, nearly 90% seen once. The sample was peripheral blood. The receptors shown here come from a woman between 18 and 29 years old who had recovered from COVID-19.

The chain couples TRBV19 to TRBJ2-1, with TRBD2 as a possible D gene (5 bases). The CDR3 has 15 residues. V lost 4 bases and J 9 bases, leaving 19 bases between the germline ends. Germline V CDR1 and CDR2: LNHDA, SQIVND (reference sequence). CDR3 protein: CASSTPPAALGEQFF. The CDR3 DNA follows: TGTGCCAGTAGTACCCCGCCAGCGGCTCTAGGTGAGCAGTTCTTC.

This clone was counted between two and nine times. The chain combines TRBV7-3 with TRBJ2-3, with TRBD1 matching 8 bases. Unmatched junction bases numbered 6, after V lost 5 bases and J lost 5 bases. This CDR3 spans 14 amino acids. Germline CDR1 and CDR2: SGHTA and FQGTGA. CDR3 coding DNA: TGTGCCAGCAGCCAGGGGGCCCCAAGAGATACGCAGTATTTT. Its translation: CASSQGAPRDTQYF.